This TCR beta chain was observed in a study of blood T cell repertoires in COVID-19. The wider study: T cells, B-cell-depleted T cells, or PBMCs provided the cDNA or gDNA that served as material.

Germline CDR1 reads KGHSH; CDR2 reads LQKENI. The CDR3 consists of 13 residues. Trimming stripped 5 bases from V and 2 bases from J, with 10 bases between. Produced via immunoSEQ multiplex PCR; TCRdb's table is partial and in-frame only. The data show about 40,000 clones, 87% seen once. Sequences were obtained from peripheral blood. The sequence derives from an elderly woman with active COVID-19. The chain uses TRBV18 and TRBJ2-7; a possible D gene is TRBD1 (6 bases). The CDR3 spells CASSSRGAYEQYF. The CDR3, as DNA: TGTGCCAGCTCAAGCAGGGGTGCCTACGAGCAGTACTTC.